The subject of this entry is one TCR beta chain. In the source study's methods: The assay estimated nucleated cells by amplifying reference gene primers. Here immunoSEQ multiplex PCR was the method, and the copy in TCRdb shows in-frame clones only, minus some. V and J calls and clone size follow that table, whereas D and trimming were derived from the DNA. The sample contains some 98,000 clones, roughly 80% of which appear only once. The data were obtained in a study of blood T cell repertoires in COVID-19. Study as a whole: The United States, Italy and Spain were the sources of the acute and convalescent COVID-19 samples. The cDNA or gDNA used as material had been derived from T cells, B-cell-depleted T cells, or PBMCs.

CDR1 is KGHSH and CDR2 is LQKENI in the germline V gene. The CDR3 runs to 15 residues. Trimming removed 3 bases from V and 3 bases from J; junction bases left unmatched: 4. The TCR originated in a human donor in a cohort sampled during active COVID-19. The chain recombines TRBV18 with TRBJ2-2; 7 nucleotides agree with TRBD2. The source material was peripheral blood. CDR3 sequence reads: CASSPSSGDTGELFF. CDR3 coding DNA: TGTGCCAGCTCACCGTCTAGCGGAGACACCGGGGAGCTGTTTTTT. The full variable domain, rest sourced from reference TRBV18 and TRBJ2-2, is NAGVMQNPRHLVRRRGQEARLRCSPMKGHSHVYWYRQLPEEGLKFMVYLQKENIIDESGMPKERFSAEFPKEGPSILRIQQVVRGDSAAYFCASSPSSGDTGELFFGEGSRLTVL.